This T cell receptor (beta chain) emerged from a study of cytomegalovirus exposure and HLA in healthy donors. Broader study findings: Some TCR beta chains (over 150 of them) were listed as cytomegalovirus-associated.

With respect to this clone: Its specificity is unknown.

V lost 3 bases to trimming and J lost 2 bases, with 8 bases between them. The CDR3 loop spans 13 amino acids. Germline CDR1 is LNHDA and CDR2 is SQIVND (reference sequence). The study ran its PCR with 60 Vbeta and 13 Jbeta primers. Only in-frame clones appear in the TCRdb table, and some are missing; sequencing was by immunoSEQ multiplex PCR. There are 130,000 to 150,000 clones in the sample; less than 85% occur only once, and roughly 4% lies in the top ten. The chain couples TRBV19 to TRBJ2-7; weak D call: TRBD1 (6 bases). The sample comprised PBMCs. This sequence originates from a man between 18 and 35 years old in good health and CMV-seropositive. The CDR3 sequence is CASSMRGTYEQYF. CDR3 in DNA: TGTGCCAGTAGTATGAGGGGGACCTACGAGCAGTACTTC. Together with reference TRBV19 and TRBJ2-7, the CDR3 gives the full variable domain: DGGITQSPKYLFRKEGQNVTLSCEQNLNHDAMYWYRQDPGQGLRLIYYSQIVNDFQKGDIAEGYSVSREKKESFPLTVTSAQKNPTAFYLCASSMRGTYEQYFGPGTRLTVT.